This entry describes one T cell receptor beta chain. This record belongs to a study of control samples from healthy donors and cancer patients. Clones were read by immunoSEQ multiplex PCR, and TCRdb kept only the in-frame ones, dropping some. The table records 100,000 to 150,000 clones, approximately 92% of them present only once. The CDR3 is 14 amino acids. Germline CDR1 and CDR2: WSHSY and SAAADI. Trimming took off 3 bases at V and 7 bases at J, with 16 bases between the two ends. The chain combines TRBV10-2 with TRBJ2-7; D is uncertain. The sequence was obtained from a man older than 75 with head and neck cancer. The source material was PBMCs. CDR3 nucleotides: TGCGCCAGCAGTGAAGCGCACCTGTTCGCGGAGCAGTACTTC. Protein product: CASSEAHLFAEQYF.